Each of the 5 T cell receptor beta chains below was sequenced from the same sample in a study of shared clonotypes between healthy human individuals. Measured with immunoSEQ multiplex PCR; TCRdb has only the in-frame clones, and not every one. The table includes about 2,100,000 clones, roughly 91% detected once. Positively selected for CCR7, the CD45RO-negative cells used as naive CD8 cells excluded terminally differentiated effector memory CD45RA+ cells. Input material: naive CD8+ T cells from PBMCs. All receptors come from a man aged 18 to 29 in good health. Some clones in this sample may be carry-over from other donors' samples.

The chain has TRBV27 and TRBJ1-1; 11 positions match TRBD1. This CDR3 comprises 16 residues. J lost 3 bases, V lost 5 bases, and 8 bases had no gene match. Germline V gene sequence: CDR1 MNHEY, CDR2 SMNVEV (reference sequence). For the CDR3, the DNA is TGTGCCAGCAGTCTTCGGACAGGGGGCCCGTACACTGAAGCTTTCTTT. The encoded protein is CASSLRTGGPYTEAFF.

The genes are TRBV27 and TRBJ2-1; possibly TRBD1 or TRBD2 for D (5 bases each). The CDR3 spans 16 residues. CDR1 is MNHEY, CDR2 SMNVEV, per germline (reference sequence). The V end was cut by 5 bases, the J end by 0 bases, with 14 bases between. The CDR3 here is CASSNRGGYSYNEQFF. The CDR3, as DNA: TGTGCCAGCAGTAACCGGGGCGGTTACTCCTACAATGAGCAGTTCTTC.

This clone has just one count. The same CDR3 also results from other DNA sequences found in this sample. The V gene is TRBV7-9, the J gene TRBJ1-5; D call uncertain. The CDR3 has 14 amino acids. The germline CDR1 and CDR2 sequences are SEHNR and FQNEAQ (reference sequence). Trimming shortened V by 1 base and J by 2 bases, and 6 bases separated the two germline ends. The CDR3 nucleotides are TGTGCCAGCAGCTTAGGAAGGGGCAATCAGCCCCAGCATTTT. Protein: CASSLGRGNQPQHF.

This chain uses TRBV27 with TRBJ2-7, with D possibly being TRBD1 (5 bases). Trimming shortened V by 4 bases and J by 4 bases, and 17 bases separated the two germline ends. The CDR3 totals 15 residues. Germline CDR1 is MNHEY and CDR2 is SMNVEV (reference sequence). The CDR3 DNA sequence: TGTGCCAGCAGTTCTAGGGGCACCCGTAAGTACGAGCAGTACTTC. Translating gives CASSSRGTRKYEQYF.

As regards this clone: The identical CDR3 is also encoded by other nucleotide sequences in the sample. The genes are TRBV10-2 and TRBJ2-7, with 9 bases aligning to TRBD1. The CDR3 is made up of 15 amino acids. Looked up from germline, CDR1 is WSHSY and CDR2 is SAAADI. Trimming removed 6 bases from V and 1 base from J; junction bases left unmatched: 7. The CDR3 here is CASRVPGQGSYEQYF. The CDR3 region has the DNA TGCGCCAGCAGGGTACCGGGACAGGGATCCTACGAGCAGTACTTC.